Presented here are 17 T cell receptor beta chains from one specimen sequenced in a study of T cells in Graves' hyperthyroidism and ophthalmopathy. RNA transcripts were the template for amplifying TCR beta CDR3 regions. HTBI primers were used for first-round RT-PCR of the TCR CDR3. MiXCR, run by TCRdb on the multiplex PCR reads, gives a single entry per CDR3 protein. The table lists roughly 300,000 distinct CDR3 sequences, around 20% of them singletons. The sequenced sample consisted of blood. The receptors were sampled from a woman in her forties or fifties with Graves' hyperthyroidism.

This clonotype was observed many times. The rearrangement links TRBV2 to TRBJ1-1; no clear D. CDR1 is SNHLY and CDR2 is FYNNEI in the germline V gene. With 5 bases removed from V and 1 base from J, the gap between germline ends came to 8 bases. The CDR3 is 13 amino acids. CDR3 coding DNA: TGTGCCAGCAGTTCCAATCAGAACACTGAAGCTTTCTTT. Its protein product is CASSSNQNTEAFF.

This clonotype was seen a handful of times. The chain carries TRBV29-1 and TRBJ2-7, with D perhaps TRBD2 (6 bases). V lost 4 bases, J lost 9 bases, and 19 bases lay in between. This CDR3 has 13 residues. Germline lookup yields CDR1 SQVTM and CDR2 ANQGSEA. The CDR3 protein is CSVVEAGRWMQYF. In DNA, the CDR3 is TGCAGCGTTGTGGAGGCAGGGAGGTGGATGCAGTACTTC.

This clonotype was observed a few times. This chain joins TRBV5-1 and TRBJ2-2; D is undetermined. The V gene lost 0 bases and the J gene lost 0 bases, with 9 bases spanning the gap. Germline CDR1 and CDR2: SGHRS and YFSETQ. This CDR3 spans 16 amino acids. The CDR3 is CASSLGWPTNTGELFF. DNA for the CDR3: TGCGCCAGCAGCTTGGGTTGGCCAACGAACACCGGGGAGCTGTTTTTT.

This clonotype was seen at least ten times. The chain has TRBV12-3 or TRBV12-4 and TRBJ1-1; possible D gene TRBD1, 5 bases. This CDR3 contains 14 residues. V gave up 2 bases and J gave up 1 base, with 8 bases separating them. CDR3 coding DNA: TGTGCCAGCAGTTTATATAGGGGGAACACTGAAGCTTTCTTT. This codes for CASSLYRGNTEAFF.

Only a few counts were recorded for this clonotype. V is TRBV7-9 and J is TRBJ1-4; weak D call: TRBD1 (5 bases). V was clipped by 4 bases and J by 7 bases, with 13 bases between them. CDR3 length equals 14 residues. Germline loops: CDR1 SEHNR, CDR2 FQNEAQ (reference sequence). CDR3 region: CASSSGGTGEKLFF. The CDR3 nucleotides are TGTGCCAGCAGCTCGGGGGGGACGGGTGAAAAACTGTTTTTT.

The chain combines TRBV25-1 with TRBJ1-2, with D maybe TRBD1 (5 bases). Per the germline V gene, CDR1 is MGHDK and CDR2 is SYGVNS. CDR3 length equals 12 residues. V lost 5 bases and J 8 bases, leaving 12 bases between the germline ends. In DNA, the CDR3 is TGTGCCAGCAGTACCGGGACGGGAGGCTACACCTTC. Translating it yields CASSTGTGGYTF.

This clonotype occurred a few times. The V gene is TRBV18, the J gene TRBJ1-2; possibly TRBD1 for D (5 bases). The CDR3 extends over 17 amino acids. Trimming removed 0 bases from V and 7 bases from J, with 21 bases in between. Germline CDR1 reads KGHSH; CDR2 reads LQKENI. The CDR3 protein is CASSPPGRSAIYIGYTF. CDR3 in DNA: TGTGCCAGCTCACCACCGGGGCGTTCGGCGATATATATTGGCTACACCTTC.

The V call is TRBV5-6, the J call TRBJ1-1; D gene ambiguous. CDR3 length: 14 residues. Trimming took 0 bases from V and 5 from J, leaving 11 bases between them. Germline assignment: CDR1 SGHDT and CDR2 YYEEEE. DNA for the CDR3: TGTGCCAGCAGCTTGGAGGGAGTCAGGACTGAAGCTTTCTTT. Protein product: CASSLEGVRTEAFF.

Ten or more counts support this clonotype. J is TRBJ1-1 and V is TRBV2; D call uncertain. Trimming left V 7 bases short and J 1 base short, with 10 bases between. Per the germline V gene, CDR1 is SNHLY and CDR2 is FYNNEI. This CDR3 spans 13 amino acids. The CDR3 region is CASTGVGNTEAFF. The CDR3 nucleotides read TGTGCCAGCACCGGGGTAGGGAACACTGAAGCTTTCTTT.

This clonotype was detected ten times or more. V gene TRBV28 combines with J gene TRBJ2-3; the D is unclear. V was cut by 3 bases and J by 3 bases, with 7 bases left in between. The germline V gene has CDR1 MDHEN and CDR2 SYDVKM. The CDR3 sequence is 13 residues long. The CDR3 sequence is CASSFPPTDTQYF. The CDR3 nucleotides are TGTGCCAGCAGTTTTCCCCCTACAGATACGCAGTATTTT.

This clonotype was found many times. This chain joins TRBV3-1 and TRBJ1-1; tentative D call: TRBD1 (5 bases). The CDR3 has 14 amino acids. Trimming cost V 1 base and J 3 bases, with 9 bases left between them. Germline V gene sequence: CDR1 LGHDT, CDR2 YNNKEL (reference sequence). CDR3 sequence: CASSQGGGDTEAFF. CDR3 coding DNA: TGTGCCAGCAGCCAAGGGGGGGGAGACACTGAAGCTTTCTTT. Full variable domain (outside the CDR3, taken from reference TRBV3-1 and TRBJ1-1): DTAVSQTPKYLVTQMGNDKSIKCEQNLGHDTMYWYKQDSKKFLKIMFSYNNKELIINETVPNRFSPKSPDKAHLNLHINSLELGDSAVYFCASSQGGGDTEAFFGQGTRLTVV.

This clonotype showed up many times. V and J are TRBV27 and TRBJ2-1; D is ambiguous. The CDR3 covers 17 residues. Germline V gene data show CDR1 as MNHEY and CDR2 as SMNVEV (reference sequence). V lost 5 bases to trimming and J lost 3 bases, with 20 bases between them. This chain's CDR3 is CASSPPPGDLYYNEQFF. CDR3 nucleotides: TGTGCCAGCAGTCCTCCCCCCGGAGACTTGTACTACAATGAGCAGTTCTTC.

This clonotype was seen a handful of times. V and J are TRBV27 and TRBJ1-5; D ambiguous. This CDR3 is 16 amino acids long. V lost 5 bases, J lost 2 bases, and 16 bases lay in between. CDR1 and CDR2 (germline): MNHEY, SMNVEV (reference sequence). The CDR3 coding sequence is TGTGCCAGCAGTCCTCTCTCCCGCGGGGGCAATCAGCCCCAGCATTTT. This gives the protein CASSPLSRGGNQPQHF.

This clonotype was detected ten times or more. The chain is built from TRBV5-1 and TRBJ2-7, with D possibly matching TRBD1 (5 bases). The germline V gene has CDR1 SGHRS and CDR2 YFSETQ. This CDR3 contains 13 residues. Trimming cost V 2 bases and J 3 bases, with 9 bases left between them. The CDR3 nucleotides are TGCGCCAGCAGCTTACAGGCTGGCTACGAGCAGTACTTC. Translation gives CASSLQAGYEQYF.

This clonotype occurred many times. DNA of the CDR3: TGTGCCAGCAGCCAGACTAGCGGGAGGGTTAACACCGGGGAGCTGTTTTTT. It yields the protein CASSQTSGRVNTGELFF. The chain links TRBV3-1 to TRBJ2-2, with 14 nucleotides matching TRBD2. J gave up 2 bases and V 3 bases, and 2 bases lay outside the gene matches. Germline CDR1 LGHDT, CDR2 YNNKEL (reference sequence). The CDR3 has 17 residues.

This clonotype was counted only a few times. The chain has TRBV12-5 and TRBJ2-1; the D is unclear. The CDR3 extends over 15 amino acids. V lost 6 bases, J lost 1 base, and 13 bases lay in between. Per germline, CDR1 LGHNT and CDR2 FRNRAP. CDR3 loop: CASGPGSQSYNEQFF. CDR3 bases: TGTGCTAGTGGGCCCGGGTCTCAGTCCTACAATGAGCAGTTCTTC.

CDR3 bases: TGTGCCAGTAGTACCCCGGGACAGGGATACAATGAGCAGTTCTTC. Translating it yields CASSTPGQGYNEQFF. The rearrangement links TRBV19 to TRBJ2-1; 9 bases agree with TRBD1. The CDR3 contains 15 residues. Germline V lookup: CDR1 LNHDA, CDR2 SQIVND (reference sequence). V lost 4 bases, J lost 4 bases, and 5 bases stayed unmatched.